These 20 T cell receptor beta chains were sequenced from one sample in a study of cytomegalovirus exposure and HLA in healthy donors. 60 Vbeta and 13 Jbeta primers were used in PCR. Measured with immunoSEQ multiplex PCR; TCRdb has only the in-frame clones, and not every one. Reported are some 120,000 clones; the ten largest clones contain around 4%. Material: PBMCs. The receptors here all came from a man aged 18-30 years in good health and CMV-seronegative.

The CDR3 DNA sequence: TGCGCCAGCAGCGAGGACAGGGGAAATGAAAAACTGTTTTTT. Its translation: CASSEDRGNEKLFF. The chain is built from TRBV5-1 and TRBJ1-4, with 9 bases lining up with TRBD1. Germline assignment: CDR1 SGHRS and CDR2 YFSETQ. The CDR3 length is 14 residues. V shed 4 bases, J shed 5 bases, and the junction held 3 bases outside the gene matches.

The CDR3 loop is CASSLTDYEQYF. CDR3 nucleotide sequence: TGCGCCAGCAGCTTGACAGATTACGAGCAGTACTTC. V is TRBV5-1 and J is TRBJ2-7; D gene unclear. Germline-derived CDR1 and CDR2 are SGHRS and YFSETQ. Trimming took off 1 base at V and 4 bases at J, with 6 bases between the two ends. The CDR3 sequence is 12 residues long.

The CDR3 DNA sequence: TGTGCCAGCAGCTTGGAACAGGGACGAGGGGGCTACACCTTC. The encoded protein is CASSLEQGRGGYTF. This chain joins TRBV5-5 and TRBJ1-2; TRBD1 might be the D (6 bases). Trimming took off 0 bases at V and 8 bases at J, with 14 bases between the two ends. The CDR3 totals 14 residues. CDR1 and CDR2 from the germline V gene are SGHKS and YYEKEE (reference sequence). Variable domain in full (rest from reference TRBV5-5 and TRBJ1-2): DAGVTQSPTHLIKTRGQQVTLRCSPISGHKSVSWYQQVLGQGPQFIFQYYEKEERGRGNFPDRFSARQFPNYSSELNVNALLLGDSALYLCASSLEQGRGGYTFGSGTRLTVV.

The gene calls are TRBV11-2 and TRBJ1-3; D not resolved. The CDR3 length is 16 residues. Germline-derived CDR1 and CDR2 are SGHAT and FQNNGV. Trimming removed 0 bases at V and 0 bases at J, with 9 bases between. The CDR3 DNA reads TGTGCCAGCAGCTTAGACAGATGGAGCTCTGGAAACACCATATATTTT. This translates into CASSLDRWSSGNTIYF.

The CDR3: CASSQTGWQSSYNSPLHF. In DNA form, the CDR3 reads TGCGCCAGCAGCCAAACGGGTTGGCAGAGCTCCTATAATTCACCCCTCCACTTT. The genes are TRBV4-1 and TRBJ1-6; D ambiguous. Germline V gene data show CDR1 as MGHRA and CDR2 as YSYEKL. Trimming took 2 bases from V and 0 from J, leaving 14 bases between them. The CDR3 is made up of 18 amino acids.

The chain links TRBV28 to TRBJ1-2, with D perhaps TRBD1 (6 bases). Germline V gives CDR1 MDHEN, CDR2 SYDVKM. V was trimmed by 0 bases and J by 9 bases, leaving 8 bases between them. This CDR3 comprises 12 residues. The CDR3 loop is CASSLWGASYTF. CDR3 coding DNA: TGTGCCAGCAGTTTATGGGGGGCGAGCTACACCTTC.

V gene TRBV9 combines with J gene TRBJ2-5, with TRBD2 matching 13 bases. Per germline, CDR1 SGDLS and CDR2 YYNGEE. The CDR3 runs to 15 residues. With V trimmed by 3 bases and J by 10 bases, 9 bases remained unmatched. The CDR3 is CASSEGTSGALNQYF. DNA of the CDR3: TGTGCCAGCAGCGAAGGGACTAGCGGGGCGTTGAACCAGTACTTC. Full variable domain (rest looked up from reference TRBV9 and TRBJ2-5): DSGVTQTPKHLITATGQRVTLRCSPRSGDLSVYWYQQSLDQGLQFLIQYYNGEERAKGNILERFSAQQFPDLHSELNLSSLELGDSALYFCASSEGTSGALNQYFGPGTRLLVL.

This rearrangement joins TRBV15 to TRBJ2-4; possible D gene TRBD1, 6 bases. Trimming took 5 bases from V and 0 from J, leaving 14 bases between them. The germline V gene has CDR1 LNHNV and CDR2 YYDKDF (reference sequence). This CDR3 spans 16 amino acids. The CDR3 nucleotides are TGTGCCACCAGCGGTAGGACAGTACGAGCCAAAAACATTCAGTACTTC. Amino acid sequence: CATSGRTVRAKNIQYF. Together with reference TRBV15 and TRBJ2-4, the CDR3 gives the full variable domain: DAMVIQNPRYQVTQFGKPVTLSCSQTLNHNVMYWYQQKSSQAPKLLFHYYDKDFNNEADTPDNFQSRRPNTSFCFLDIRSPGLGDTAMYLCATSGRTVRAKNIQYFGAGTRLSVL.

The chain combines TRBV6-5 with TRBJ2-7; D may be TRBD2 (6 bases). The V gene's germline CDR1 is MNHEY and CDR2 SVGAGI. The CDR3 consists of 14 residues. Trimming cost V 2 bases and J 4 bases, with 12 bases left between them. CDR3 residues: CASSYGTSWYEQYF. CDR3 in DNA: TGTGCCAGCAGTTACGGTACTAGCTGGTACGAGCAGTACTTC.

This chain links TRBV18 with TRBJ2-7; D call uncertain. The V and J ends lost 3 bases and 0 bases respectively, with 6 bases between them. CDR1 is KGHSH and CDR2 is LQKENI in the germline V gene. CDR3 length: 13 residues. The CDR3 sequence is CASSPGTSYEQYF. The DNA for the CDR3 is TGTGCCAGCTCACCGGGCACCTCCTACGAGCAGTACTTC.

The chain has TRBV19 and TRBJ2-7; 10 bases are shared with TRBD2. V lost 6 bases and J lost 6; bases outside the gene matches: 17. Germline CDR1 LNHDA, CDR2 SQIVND (reference sequence). This CDR3 has 17 residues. CDR3 nucleotide sequence: TGTGCCAGTAGCTCCCCCCGGACTAGCGGATTCTTCGGCGAGCAGTACTTC. It codes for CASSSPRTSGFFGEQYF.

The chain couples TRBV4-2 to TRBJ2-2; perhaps TRBD2 as D (6 bases). Trimming took 6 bases from V and 4 from J, leaving 15 bases between them. The germline gives CDR1 LGHNA, CDR2 YNFKEQ. This CDR3 is 15 amino acids long. The CDR3 sequence: CASRGAGWVTGELFF. CDR3 sequence (DNA): TGTGCCAGCAGAGGGGCGGGGTGGGTCACCGGGGAGCTGTTTTTT.

The rearrangement uses TRBV30 and TRBJ2-3, with 9 bases fitting TRBD2. Trimming at V came to 3 bases and at J to 0 bases, leaving 4 bases not matched to a gene. The CDR3 is 15 residues long. CDR1 is GTSNPN and CDR2 is SVGIG in the germline V gene (reference sequence). CDR3 DNA sequence: TGTGCCTGGAGCAGCGGGGGGAGGAGCACAGATACGCAGTATTTT. Protein sequence: CAWSSGGRSTDTQYF.

The chain has TRBV5-5 and TRBJ2-7; D possibly corresponds to TRBD1 (5 bases). The CDR3 has 13 residues. The germline V gene encodes CDR1 SGHKS and CDR2 YYEKEE (reference sequence). The ends were cut back, 2 bases at V and 2 bases at J, with 8 bases in the middle. The CDR3 bases are TGTGCCAGCAGCTTTGACAGTACCTACGAGCAGTACTTC. Its protein is CASSFDSTYEQYF.

The chain carries TRBV28 and TRBJ1-1; D not certain. Trimming left V 0 bases short and J 0 bases short, with 8 bases between. This CDR3 spans 15 amino acids. Per germline, CDR1 MDHEN and CDR2 SYDVKM. CDR3 sequence reads: CASSLWGDLNTEAFF. In DNA, the CDR3 is TGTGCCAGCAGTTTATGGGGAGATTTGAACACTGAAGCTTTCTTT.

The chain links TRBV7-9 to TRBJ2-2, with 10 bases fitting TRBD1. After removal of 5 bases from V and 4 bases from J, the junction contained 4 bases not matched to a gene. Germline V gene data show CDR1 as SEHNR and CDR2 as FQNEAQ (reference sequence). The CDR3 runs 15 residues. CDR3 bases: TGTGCCAGCAGCCCCCGGGACAGGGGCACCGGGGAGCTGTTTTTT. The encoded protein is CASSPRDRGTGELFF.

V and J are TRBV7-9 and TRBJ2-2, with 13 positions matching TRBD2. The CDR3 spans 16 residues. Trimming took 10 bases from V and 0 from J; bases not matched to a gene: 5. In germline, CDR1 is SEHNR, CDR2 FQNEAQ (reference sequence). CDR3 residues: CAIEGLAGSNTGELFF. CDR3 DNA sequence: TGTGCCATCGAGGGACTAGCGGGATCGAACACCGGGGAGCTGTTTTTT.

This sequence joins TRBV5-4 and TRBJ2-5; D perhaps matches TRBD2 (6 bases). Germline CDR1 reads SGHNT; CDR2 reads YYREEE (reference sequence). The CDR3 covers 17 residues. Trimming removed 5 bases from V and 4 bases from J, with 24 bases in between. CDR3 residues: CASSGVALGGLSETQYF. The CDR3, as DNA: TGTGCCAGCAGTGGGGTGGCGTTGGGAGGACTTTCAGAGACCCAGTACTTC.

The chain links TRBV19 to TRBJ2-1; a possible D gene is TRBD1 (5 bases). This CDR3 has 17 residues. V lost 7 bases and J 1 base, leaving 20 bases between the germline ends. Germline assignment: CDR1 LNHDA and CDR2 SQIVND (reference sequence). CDR3 region: CASTYIRVGDSYNEQFF. The CDR3 bases are TGTGCCAGTACCTATATAAGGGTAGGGGATTCCTACAATGAGCAGTTCTTC. The entire variable domain, with the rest obtained from reference TRBV19 and TRBJ2-1, is as follows: DGGITQSPKYLFRKEGQNVTLSCEQNLNHDAMYWYRQDPGQGLRLIYYSQIVNDFQKGDIAEGYSVSREKKESFPLTVTSAQKNPTAFYLCASTYIRVGDSYNEQFFGPGTRLTVL.

This chain links TRBV11-2 with TRBJ1-1, with TRBD1 identical over 7 bases. Germline values: CDR1 SGHAT, CDR2 FQNNGV. Losses at the gene ends were 5 bases for V and 5 bases for J; bases not matched to a gene: 8. This CDR3 is built from 14 residues. The CDR3 region has the DNA TGTGCCAGCAGCGTAATACCGGGACAGACTGAAGCTTTCTTT. Protein sequence: CASSVIPGQTEAFF.